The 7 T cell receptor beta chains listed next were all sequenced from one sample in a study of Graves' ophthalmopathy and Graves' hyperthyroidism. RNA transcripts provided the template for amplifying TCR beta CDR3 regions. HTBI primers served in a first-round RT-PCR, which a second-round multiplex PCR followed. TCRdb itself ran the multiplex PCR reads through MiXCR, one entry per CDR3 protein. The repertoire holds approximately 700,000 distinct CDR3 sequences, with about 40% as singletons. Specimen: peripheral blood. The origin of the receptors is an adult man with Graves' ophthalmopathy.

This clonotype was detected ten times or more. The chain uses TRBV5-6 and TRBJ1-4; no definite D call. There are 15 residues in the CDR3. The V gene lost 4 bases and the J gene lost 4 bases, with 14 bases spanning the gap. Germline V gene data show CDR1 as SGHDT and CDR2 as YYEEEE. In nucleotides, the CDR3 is TGTGCCAGCAGCCTTGAGTCTGGCATTAATGAAAAACTGTTTTTT. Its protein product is CASSLESGINEKLFF.

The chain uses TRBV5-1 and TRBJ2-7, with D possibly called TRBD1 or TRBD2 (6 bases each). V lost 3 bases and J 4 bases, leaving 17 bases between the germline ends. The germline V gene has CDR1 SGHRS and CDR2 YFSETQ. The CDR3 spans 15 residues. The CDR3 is CASSWEQGGWYEQYF. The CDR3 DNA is TGCGCCAGCAGCTGGGAACAGGGAGGATGGTACGAGCAGTACTTC.

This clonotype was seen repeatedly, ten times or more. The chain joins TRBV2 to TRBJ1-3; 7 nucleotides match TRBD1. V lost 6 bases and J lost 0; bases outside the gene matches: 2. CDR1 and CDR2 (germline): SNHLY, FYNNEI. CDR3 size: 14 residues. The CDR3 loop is CASRSGGSGNTIYF. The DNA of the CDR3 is TGTGCCAGCAGATCAGGGGGCTCTGGAAACACCATATATTTT.

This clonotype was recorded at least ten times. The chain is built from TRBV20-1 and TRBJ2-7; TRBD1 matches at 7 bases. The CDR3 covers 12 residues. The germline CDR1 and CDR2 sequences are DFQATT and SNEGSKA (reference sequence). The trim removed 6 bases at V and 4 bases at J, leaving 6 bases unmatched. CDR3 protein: CSARDRRYEQYF. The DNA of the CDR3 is TGCAGTGCCAGGGACAGAAGGTACGAGCAGTACTTC.

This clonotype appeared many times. CDR3 sequence reads: CASSDKGQGFSPLHF. Written as DNA, the CDR3 is TGTGCCAGCAGCGACAAGGGACAGGGTTTTTCACCCCTCCACTTT. The gene calls are TRBV9 and TRBJ1-6; 9 bases map to TRBD1. V trimming: 3 bases; J trimming: 9 bases; junction bases outside the gene matches: 7. CDR3 length: 15 amino acids. Per germline, CDR1 SGDLS and CDR2 YYNGEE. The entire variable domain, with the rest obtained from reference TRBV9 and TRBJ1-6, is as follows: DSGVTQTPKHLITATGQRVTLRCSPRSGDLSVYWYQQSLDQGLQFLIQYYNGEERAKGNILERFSAQQFPDLHSELNLSSLELGDSALYFCASSDKGQGFSPLHFGNGTRLTVT.

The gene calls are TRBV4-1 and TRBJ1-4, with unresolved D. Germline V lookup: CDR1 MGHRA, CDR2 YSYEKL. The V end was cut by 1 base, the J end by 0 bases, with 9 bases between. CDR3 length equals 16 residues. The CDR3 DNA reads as TGCGCCAGCAGCCAAGTGCAAACAGCAACTAATGAAAAACTGTTTTTT. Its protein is CASSQVQTATNEKLFF.

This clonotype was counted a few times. CDR3 protein: CASSSGGGGQETQYF. DNA of the CDR3: TGTGCCAGCAGCTCGGGGGGGGGGGGCCAAGAGACCCAGTACTTC. The genes are TRBV7-2 and TRBJ2-5; 8 nucleotides align to TRBD2. The CDR3 covers 15 residues. The junction had 5 bases not matched to a gene; V was cut back by 4 bases and J by 1 base. From germline, CDR1 is SGHTA and CDR2 FQGNSA.